Sequencing of this T cell receptor beta chain was carried out in a study of OX40 agonist ivuxolimab in advanced cancers. Notes on the study in general: Near-lowest levels of clonal expansion characterized partial responders at 0.1-3.0 mg/kg. Certain nonresponders additionally had low normalized T-cell clonal expansion.

Turning to this clone: What it recognizes is unknown.

This CDR3 is built from 16 residues. The germline V gene encodes CDR1 MNHEY and CDR2 SVGAGI. Trimming cost V 2 bases and J 7 bases, with 17 bases left between them. Libraries were prepared by immunoSEQ multiplex PCR; TCRdb keeps only in-frame clonotypes and omits some of them. The sample shows tens of thousands of clones, approximately 84% of them seen only once. The sequence came from an adult with an advanced solid tumor such as melanoma, head and neck, liver or kidney cancer. The chain is built from TRBV6-5 and TRBJ1-4; D may be TRBD1 (5 bases). The specimen was CD4+ or CD8+ T cells sorted from blood, collected in a trial of the OX40 agonist ivuxolimab. This chain's CDR3 is CASSYGRGPHLEKLFF. The CDR3 nucleotides read TGTGCCAGCAGTTACGGGAGGGGACCTCATCTTGAAAAACTGTTTTTT.